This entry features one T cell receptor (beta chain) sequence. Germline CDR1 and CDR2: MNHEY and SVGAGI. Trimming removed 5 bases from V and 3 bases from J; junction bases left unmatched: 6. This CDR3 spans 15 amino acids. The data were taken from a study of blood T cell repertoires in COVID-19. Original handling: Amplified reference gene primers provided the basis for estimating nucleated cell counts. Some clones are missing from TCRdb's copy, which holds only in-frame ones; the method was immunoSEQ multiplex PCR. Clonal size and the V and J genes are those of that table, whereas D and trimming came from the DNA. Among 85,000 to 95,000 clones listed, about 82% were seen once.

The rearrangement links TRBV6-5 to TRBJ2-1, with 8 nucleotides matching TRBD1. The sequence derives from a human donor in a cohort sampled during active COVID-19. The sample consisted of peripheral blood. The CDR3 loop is CASSIRQGNYNEQFF. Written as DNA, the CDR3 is TGTGCCAGCAGTATCCGACAGGGGAACTACAATGAGCAGTTCTTC.